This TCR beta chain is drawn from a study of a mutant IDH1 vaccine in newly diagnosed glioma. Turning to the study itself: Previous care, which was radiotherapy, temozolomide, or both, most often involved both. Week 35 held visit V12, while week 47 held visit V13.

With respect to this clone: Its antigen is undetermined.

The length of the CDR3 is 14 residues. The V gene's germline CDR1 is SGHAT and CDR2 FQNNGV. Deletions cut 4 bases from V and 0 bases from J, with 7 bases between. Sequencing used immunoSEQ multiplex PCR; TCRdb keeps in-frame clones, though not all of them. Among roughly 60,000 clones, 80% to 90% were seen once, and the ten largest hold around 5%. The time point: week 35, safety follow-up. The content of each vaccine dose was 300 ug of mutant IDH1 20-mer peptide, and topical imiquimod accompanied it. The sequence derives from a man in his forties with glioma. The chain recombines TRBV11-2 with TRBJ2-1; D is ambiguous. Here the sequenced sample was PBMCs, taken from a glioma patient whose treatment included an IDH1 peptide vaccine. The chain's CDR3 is CASSWLSSYNEQFF. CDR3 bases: TGTGCCAGCAGCTGGCTAAGCTCCTACAATGAGCAGTTCTTC.